The 29 T cell receptor beta chains below were found in one sample sequenced in a study of blood T cell repertoires in COVID-19. The protocol was immunoSEQ multiplex PCR, while the TCRdb copy is restricted to in-frame clones and leaves out a portion. Of 120,000 or so clones in the sample, approximately 68% were seen once. Sequencing input: peripheral blood. The receptor set was obtained from a woman in her 70s with acute or convalescent COVID-19.

V usage is TRBV15 and J usage is TRBJ1-2; TRBD1 is a possible D gene (5 bases). V lost 5 bases, J lost 2 bases, and 15 bases lay in between. Germline CDR1 and CDR2: LNHNV and YYDKDF (reference sequence). This CDR3 spans 15 amino acids. CDR3 sequence (DNA): TGTGCCACCAGCCTCGGGGGGGTGGGGAACTATGGCTACACCTTC. Translated: CATSLGGVGNYGYTF.

Only a few counts were recorded for this clone. The chain links TRBV10-2 to TRBJ2-4; the D gene is possibly TRBD1 (6 bases). CDR1 WSHSY and CDR2 SAAADI come from the germline V gene. The V end lost 2 bases, the J end lost 8 bases, and 13 bases lay between the germline ends. There are 14 residues in the CDR3. CDR3 residues: CASSEGGATDIQYF. CDR3 coding DNA: TGCGCCAGCAGTGAGGGGGGCGCCACGGACATTCAGTACTTC.

The chain recombines TRBV29-1 with TRBJ2-3; 11 nucleotides line up with TRBD2. Germline loops: CDR1 SQVTM, CDR2 ANQGSEA. V was pared by 5 bases and J by 2 bases, with 3 bases of the junction left unmatched. The CDR3 totals 14 residues. The CDR3 coding sequence is TGCAGCGTTCAGACTAGCGGGACCACAGATACGCAGTATTTT. Translating gives CSVQTSGTTDTQYF.

The rearrangement uses TRBV7-2 and TRBJ2-1; 14 nucleotides line up with TRBD2. Germline V gives CDR1 SGHTA, CDR2 FQGNSA. CDR3 size: 16 residues. J lost 7 bases, V lost 5 bases, and 7 bases had no gene match. The CDR3 nucleotides read TGTGCCAGCAGCCCCAGCGGGACTAGCGGGGGTAATGAGCAGTTCTTC. The encoded protein is CASSPSGTSGGNEQFF.

The rearrangement uses TRBV5-5 and TRBJ2-7, with 10 nucleotides matching TRBD1. Trimming at V came to 3 bases and at J to 4 bases, leaving 4 bases not matched to a gene. Germline V gene sequence: CDR1 SGHKS, CDR2 YYEKEE (reference sequence). The CDR3 consists of 14 residues. The DNA for the CDR3 is TGTGCCAGCAGCTGGGACAGGGGACGGTACGAGCAGTACTTC. Amino acids: CASSWDRGRYEQYF.

The chain uses TRBV7-6 and TRBJ2-7, with a possible D match to TRBD1 (6 bases). Per germline, CDR1 SGHVS and CDR2 FNYEAQ. There are 13 residues in the CDR3. V was shortened by 4 bases and J by 4 bases, with 11 bases between the two germline ends. The CDR3 DNA reads as TGTGCCAGCAGCTCTCAACAGGGTTACGAGCAGTACTTC. Protein sequence: CASSSQQGYEQYF.

The rearrangement joins TRBV19 to TRBJ2-3; a possible D gene is TRBD2 (6 bases). The germline V gene has CDR1 LNHDA and CDR2 SQIVND (reference sequence). The ends were cut back, 7 bases at V and 2 bases at J, with 16 bases in the middle. The CDR3 spans 15 residues. This CDR3 is CASIDLGGATDTQYF. The CDR3 bases are TGTGCCAGTATAGATCTGGGGGGAGCCACAGATACGCAGTATTTT. The complete variable domain, with remaining parts taken from reference TRBV19 and TRBJ2-3, reads DGGITQSPKYLFRKEGQNVTLSCEQNLNHDAMYWYRQDPGQGLRLIYYSQIVNDFQKGDIAEGYSVSREKKESFPLTVTSAQKNPTAFYLCASIDLGGATDTQYFGPGTRLTVL.

The CDR3 region has the DNA TGTGCTAGTGGTCCGCAACAGGGGGGATACGAGCAGTACTTC. As protein: CASGPQQGGYEQYF. The J gene is TRBJ2-7, the V gene TRBV12-5, with 8 bases matching TRBD1. This CDR3 has 14 amino acids. V gave up 5 bases and J gave up 4 bases; unmatched junction bases: 7. The V gene's germline CDR1 is LGHNT and CDR2 FRNRAP.

This clone appeared a few times. The chain recombines TRBV19 with TRBJ2-2; 9 bases match TRBD2. Germline V lookup: CDR1 LNHDA, CDR2 SQIVND (reference sequence). Germline trimming cut 1 base from V and 4 bases from J; bases unmatched to any gene: 4. The CDR3 runs to 16 residues. DNA of the CDR3: TGTGCCAGTAGTATAGGAGCGGGGGGCTCCACCGGGGAGCTGTTTTTT. This sequence encodes CASSIGAGGSTGELFF.

This clone was seen ten or more times. The chain is built from TRBV5-1 and TRBJ1-2; 8 bases match TRBD1. Looked up from germline, CDR1 is SGHRS and CDR2 is YFSETQ. The trim removed 4 bases at V and 8 bases at J, leaving 10 bases unmatched. The CDR3 is 14 amino acids. The CDR3 DNA sequence: TGCGCCAGCAGCGCGGAAACAGGGGGTATAGGCTACACCTTC. This codes for CASSAETGGIGYTF.

This chain links TRBV19 with TRBJ1-5, with 8 bases aligning to TRBD1. The trim removed 3 bases at V and 0 bases at J, leaving 7 bases unmatched. The germline gives CDR1 LNHDA, CDR2 SQIVND (reference sequence). The CDR3 sequence is 17 residues long. CDR3 nucleotides: TGTGCCAGTAGTATTCTGGGACAGGTGAATAGCAATCAGCCCCAGCATTTT. It yields the protein CASSILGQVNSNQPQHF.

The gene calls are TRBV6-5 and TRBJ2-1; maybe TRBD2 (6 bases). This CDR3 comprises 15 residues. Germline V gene sequence: CDR1 MNHEY, CDR2 SVGAGI. The V end lost 2 bases, the J end lost 2 bases, and 10 bases lay between the germline ends. Here the CDR3 DNA reads TGTGCCAGCAGTTACGGGACTTTAACCTACAATGAGCAGTTCTTC. Translating it yields CASSYGTLTYNEQFF.

This chain joins TRBV5-1 and TRBJ2-2, with 9 bases lining up with TRBD1. This CDR3 spans 16 amino acids. In germline, CDR1 is SGHRS, CDR2 YFSETQ. Trimming cost V 4 bases and J 5 bases; bases outside gene matches: 9. CDR3 residues: CASSAGQGIKTGELFF. The CDR3 DNA follows: TGCGCCAGCAGCGCAGGACAGGGGATTAAGACCGGGGAGCTGTTTTTT.

The gene calls are TRBV5-1 and TRBJ2-5, with a tentative D call TRBD1 (5 bases). The CDR3 spans 14 residues. Germline V gene lookup returns CDR1 SGHRS and CDR2 YFSETQ. The V end lost 4 bases, the J end lost 5 bases, and 15 bases lay between the germline ends. Here the CDR3 reads CASSPGQSRETQYF. CDR3 nucleotide sequence: TGCGCCAGCAGCCCCGGACAATCAAGGGAGACCCAGTACTTC.

The chain couples TRBV10-2 to TRBJ2-1, with 14 bases that match TRBD2. Germline values: CDR1 WSHSY, CDR2 SAAADI. This CDR3 has 16 residues. V lost 5 bases to trimming and J lost 8 bases; unmatched junction nucleotides: 8. The chain's CDR3 is CASSSPGLAGADEQFF. The CDR3 coding sequence is TGCGCCAGCAGTTCGCCGGGACTAGCGGGGGCCGATGAGCAGTTCTTC.

J is TRBJ2-5 and V is TRBV5-1, with D unresolved. V was clipped by 2 bases and J by 4 bases, with 12 bases between them. Germline V gene lookup returns CDR1 SGHRS and CDR2 YFSETQ. This CDR3 has 14 amino acids. The CDR3: CASSFFWQSETQYF. In DNA form, the CDR3 reads TGCGCCAGCAGCTTTTTCTGGCAATCAGAGACCCAGTACTTC.

A single count supports this clone. The chain combines TRBV9 with TRBJ1-1; 8 nucleotides agree with TRBD1. CDR3 size: 15 residues. Germline loops: CDR1 SGDLS, CDR2 YYNGEE. Trimming cost V 0 bases and J 6 bases; bases outside gene matches: 7. CDR3 sequence (DNA): TGTGCCAGCAGCGTAGACCCTAGGACAGGGCCTGAAGCTTTCTTT. Encoded protein: CASSVDPRTGPEAFF.

V is TRBV2 and J is TRBJ1-2; weak D call: TRBD1 (5 bases). The V gene lost 5 bases and the J gene lost 6 bases, with 10 bases spanning the gap. Germline-derived CDR1 and CDR2 are SNHLY and FYNNEI. This CDR3 comprises 12 residues. The CDR3 DNA reads TGTGCCAGCAGTCCTCCGACAGATGGCTACACCTTC. Amino acids: CASSPPTDGYTF.

The CDR3 loop is CASSIRTGVNTEAFF. CDR3 nucleotides: TGTGCCAGCAGCATCCGGACAGGGGTGAACACTGAAGCTTTCTTT. This chain connects TRBV13 to TRBJ1-1; TRBD1 matches 9 bases. Germline CDR1 PRHDT, CDR2 FYEKMQ (reference sequence). Trimming removed 5 bases from V and 0 bases from J; junction bases left unmatched: 4. This CDR3 is 15 amino acids long.

The gene calls are TRBV5-1 and TRBJ1-6, with 7 bases that match TRBD1. CDR1 is SGHRS, CDR2 YFSETQ, per germline. V trimming: 5 bases; J trimming: 10 bases; junction bases outside the gene matches: 6. CDR3 length: 13 amino acids. This CDR3 is CASRNDRVSPLHF. CDR3 in DNA: TGCGCCAGCAGGAACGACAGGGTATCACCCCTCCACTTT. Full variable domain (remainder filled in from reference TRBV5-1 and TRBJ1-6): KAGVTQTPRYLIKTRGQQVTLSCSPISGHRSVSWYQQTPGQGLQFLFEYFSETQRNKGNFPGRFSGRQFSNSRSEMNVSTLELGDSALYLCASRNDRVSPLHFGNGTRLTVT.

The CDR3 reads CASSQERGGSPLHF. The CDR3 bases are TGCGCCAGCAGCCAAGAAAGGGGGGGCTCACCCCTCCACTTT. The chain couples TRBV4-1 to TRBJ1-6; the D gene is possibly TRBD1 (6 bases). The CDR3 has 14 residues. CDR1 and CDR2 (germline): MGHRA, YSYEKL. V was cut by 0 bases and J by 10 bases, with 10 bases left in between.

The rearrangement joins TRBV10-1 to TRBJ2-2; D perhaps matches TRBD2 (6 bases). From germline, CDR1 is WNHNN and CDR2 SYGVQD (reference sequence). The CDR3 runs to 14 residues. The V end was cut by 5 bases, the J end by 4 bases, with 11 bases between. The CDR3 DNA reads TGCGCCAGCAGTAGCGGGTCGACCACCGGGGAGCTGTTTTTT. It is translated as CASSSGSTTGELFF.

This clone was observed a single time. The chain combines TRBV4-1 with TRBJ2-1; D remains ambiguous. Trimming pared 1 base from V and 3 bases from J, leaving 7 bases between. The CDR3 has 14 amino acids. Germline CDR1 is MGHRA and CDR2 is YSYEKL. The CDR3 is CASSQVSNYNEQFF. In DNA form, the CDR3 reads TGCGCCAGCAGCCAAGTGTCCAACTACAATGAGCAGTTCTTC.

This clone was picked up a small number of times. CDR3 sequence reads: CASSQGLAGETQYF. The CDR3 region has the DNA TGTGCCAGCAGCCAAGGTCTAGCGGGTGAGACCCAGTACTTC. The chain recombines TRBV4-2 with TRBJ2-5, with 8 bases fitting TRBD2. This CDR3 has 14 residues. After removal of 1 base from V and 5 bases from J, the junction contained 3 bases not matched to a gene. Germline V gene lookup returns CDR1 LGHNA and CDR2 YNFKEQ.

This clone was observed once. The chain employs TRBV2 and TRBJ1-2; 9 bases fit TRBD1. Germline V gene sequence: CDR1 SNHLY, CDR2 FYNNEI. V lost 7 bases to trimming and J lost 7 bases; unmatched junction nucleotides: 13. This CDR3 contains 15 residues. This CDR3 reads CASTTNLRQGGGYTF. CDR3 sequence (DNA): TGTGCCAGCACGACGAACTTGAGACAGGGGGGTGGCTACACCTTC.

The V gene is TRBV7-2, the J gene TRBJ2-5, with D possibly being TRBD1 (5 bases). Germline V gene data show CDR1 as SGHTA and CDR2 as FQGNSA. The V end lost 5 bases, the J end lost 7 bases, and 14 bases lay between the germline ends. CDR3 length: 13 amino acids. Here the CDR3 reads CASSPQVPGTQYF. The CDR3, as DNA: TGTGCCAGCAGCCCACAGGTCCCGGGGACCCAGTACTTC.

This clone was seen only a few times. This chain joins TRBV2 and TRBJ1-2; D not certain. The germline V gene has CDR1 SNHLY and CDR2 FYNNEI. The CDR3 is 13 residues long. With 6 bases removed from V and 4 bases from J, the gap between germline ends came to 12 bases. This CDR3 is CASRRDGGYGYTF. DNA of the CDR3: TGTGCCAGCAGACGAGACGGCGGCTATGGCTACACCTTC. The full variable domain, completed using reference TRBV2 and TRBJ1-2, is EPEVTQTPSHQVTQMGQEVILRCVPISNHLYFYWYRQILGQKVEFLVSFYNNEISEKSEIFDDQFSVERPDGSNFTLKIRSTKLEDSAMYFCASRRDGGYGYTFGSGTRLTVV.

The chain joins TRBV11-3 to TRBJ2-5; D is perhaps TRBD2 (7 bases). The CDR3 sequence is 15 residues long. Trimming shortened V by 5 bases and J by 5 bases, and 18 bases separated the two germline ends. Germline loops: CDR1 SGHNT, CDR2 YENEEA. The CDR3 DNA reads as TGTGCCAGCAGCCAAGACTGGGGGGGGCTGGAGACCCAGTACTTC. Translation gives CASSQDWGGLETQYF.

This rearrangement joins TRBV2 to TRBJ1-5; 8 bases fit TRBD1. J was trimmed by 9 bases and V by 2 bases; bases with no gene match: 9. The CDR3 is 15 amino acids. Germline loops: CDR1 SNHLY, CDR2 FYNNEI. The CDR3 reads CASSERGTGASPQHF. The CDR3 DNA reads TGTGCCAGCAGTGAACGGGGGACAGGTGCATCGCCCCAGCATTTT.